This T cell receptor (beta chain) was identified during a study of molecular identifiers for immune sequencing clone quantification. Study-wide results and limits: Spiked Jurkat TCR RNA equal to one cell could reportedly be picked out among 900,000 to 1,000,000 naive cells.

A remark on this clonotype: What it recognizes is unknown.

V was clipped by 8 bases and J by 5 bases, with 22 bases between them. Germline CDR1 and CDR2: SGHAT and FQDESV (reference sequence). The CDR3 sequence is 15 residues long. TCRdb re-derived calls from the PCR reads in MiXCR, one entry per CDR3 protein. The data contain under 800,000 distinct CDR3 sequences, about 25% of them singletons. The source is a human donor in good health. Some libraries in this study had Jurkat cell RNA spiked in. The V call is TRBV11-1, the J call TRBJ2-7; TRBD2 is a possible D gene (5 bases). Sample: naive CD8+ T cells from blood, with Jurkat cell RNA spiked in. The subset was: FACS-sorted CD8+CD4-CCR7+CD45RA+ naive T cells. CDR3 amino acids: CASAHGRTSSHEQYF. In DNA form, the CDR3 reads TGTGCCAGCGCCCACGGACGGACTTCTTCCCACGAGCAGTACTTC. The entire variable domain, with the rest obtained from reference TRBV11-1 and TRBJ2-7, is as follows: EAEVAQSPRYKITEKSQAVAFWCDPISGHATLYWYRQILGQGPELLVQFQDESVVDDSQLPKDRFSAERLKGVDSTLKIQPAELGDSAMYLCASAHGRTSSHEQYFGPGTRLTVT.